What follows are 25 T cell receptor beta chains derived from one specimen sequenced in a study of cytomegalovirus exposure and HLA in healthy donors. A multiplex PCR was run with 60 Vbeta primers and 13 Jbeta primers. Sequenced by immunoSEQ multiplex PCR; TCRdb stores in-frame clones only, minus some. Here the sample spans about 120,000 clones, more than 75% being singletons. The sample taken for sequencing was PBMCs. These TCRs come from a female donor in good health and CMV-seronegative.

J is TRBJ1-1 and V is TRBV28, with 7 positions matching TRBD1. Germline V lookup: CDR1 MDHEN, CDR2 SYDVKM. After removal of 2 bases from V and 1 base from J, the junction contained 7 bases not matched to a gene. The length of the CDR3 is 16 residues. The CDR3 spells CASSLGGTAKNTEAFF. The CDR3 DNA sequence: TGTGCCAGCAGTTTAGGCGGGACAGCTAAGAACACTGAAGCTTTCTTT.

This clone was detected only a few times. Compared with germline, one end of the junction differs, possibly owing to a read error. This chain joins TRBV7-7 and TRBJ2-1; 10 bases agree with TRBD2. CDR3 length: 15 amino acids. CDR1 SSHAT and CDR2 FNYEAQ come from the germline V gene (reference sequence). In DNA, the CDR3 is TGTGCTAGCAGCCCTAGCGGGAGCTCCTACAATGAGCAGTTCTTC. It translates to CASSPSGSSYNEQFF.

V is TRBV27 and J is TRBJ1-2; weak D call: TRBD1 (5 bases). Germline assignment: CDR1 MNHEY and CDR2 SMNVEV (reference sequence). There are 15 residues in the CDR3. V lost 6 bases to trimming and J lost 4 bases, with 18 bases between them. CDR3 residues: CASRPLRGDGYGYTF. CDR3 coding DNA: TGTGCCAGCAGACCCCTCCGGGGGGATGGCTATGGCTACACCTTC.

The CDR3 DNA follows: TGTGCCTGGAGCAGTGGGACAGAAGAGACCCAGTACTTC. Residues: CAWSSGTEETQYF. V usage is TRBV30 and J usage is TRBJ2-5; 7 nucleotides agree with TRBD1. Trimming at V came to 3 bases and at J to 3 bases, leaving 4 bases not matched to a gene. Germline assignment: CDR1 GTSNPN and CDR2 SVGIG (reference sequence). This CDR3 spans 13 amino acids.

This clone appeared once. The chain combines TRBV27 with TRBJ2-7; TRBD2 aligns across 7 bases. CDR1 is MNHEY and CDR2 is SMNVEV in the germline V gene (reference sequence). This CDR3 has 14 amino acids. V trimming: 0 bases; J trimming: 5 bases; junction bases outside the gene matches: 4. CDR3 DNA sequence: TGTGCCAGCAGTTTATCTGGGGCGGGAGACGAGCAGTACTTC. Translating gives CASSLSGAGDEQYF.

This clone was observed a single time. The rearrangement uses TRBV6-1 and TRBJ2-3; 9 bases fit TRBD1. From germline, CDR1 is MNHNS and CDR2 SASEGT. V trimming: 5 bases; J trimming: 1 base; junction bases outside the gene matches: 4. The CDR3 runs to 15 residues. CDR3 residues: CASSPGTGRTDTQYF. CDR3 nucleotides: TGTGCCAGCAGTCCTGGGACAGGGCGCACAGATACGCAGTATTTT.

This chain connects TRBV13 to TRBJ2-7; 13 positions agree with TRBD2. With V trimmed by 0 bases and J by 0 bases, 11 bases remained unmatched. The CDR3 is 20 residues long. Germline-derived CDR1 and CDR2 are PRHDT and FYEKMQ (reference sequence). The CDR3 here is CASSLGLTGWTSGSSYEQYF. DNA for the CDR3: TGTGCCAGCAGCTTAGGGTTGACAGGCTGGACTAGCGGGAGCTCCTACGAGCAGTACTTC. Variable domain in full (rest from reference TRBV13 and TRBJ2-7): AAGVIQSPRHLIKEKRETATLKCYPIPRHDTVYWYQQGPGQDPQFLISFYEKMQSDKGSIPDRFSAQQFSDYHSELNMSSLELGDSALYFCASSLGLTGWTSGSSYEQYFGPGTRLTVT.

The chain is built from TRBV2 and TRBJ2-3; the D gene is possibly TRBD1 (7 bases). The length of the CDR3 is 13 residues. CDR1 and CDR2 from the germline V gene are SNHLY and FYNNEI. Trimming took off 7 bases at V and 2 bases at J, with 10 bases between the two ends. The CDR3 reads CASNRGLTDTQYF. The CDR3 coding sequence is TGTGCCAGCAACAGGGGACTCACAGATACGCAGTATTTT.

This chain uses TRBV7-2 with TRBJ2-5; 9 bases are shared with TRBD2. Germline trimming cut 4 bases from V and 1 base from J; bases unmatched to any gene: 4. Germline V gene sequence: CDR1 SGHTA, CDR2 FQGNSA. The CDR3 runs 15 residues. The CDR3 spells CASSSGLAFQETQYF. In DNA, the CDR3 is TGTGCCAGCAGCTCCGGACTAGCGTTCCAAGAGACCCAGTACTTC.

The V and J genes are TRBV4-3 and TRBJ2-1, with 9 bases aligning to TRBD1. Looked up from germline, CDR1 is LGHNA and CDR2 is YSLEER. V shed 1 base and J 8 bases; nucleotides not matched to a gene: 6. This CDR3 has 15 amino acids. The DNA of the CDR3 is TGCGCCAGCAGCCAAGTGACAGGGGGTAACGATGAGCAGTTCTTC. Its protein is CASSQVTGGNDEQFF.

The rearrangement links TRBV28 to TRBJ2-1; maybe TRBD2 (6 bases). CDR3 length: 16 residues. Germline V gene data show CDR1 as MDHEN and CDR2 as SYDVKM. The V end was cut by 5 bases, the J end by 4 bases, with 18 bases between. The DNA for the CDR3 is TGTGCCAGCAGTCCCAGAAGGGAGGAGGGGTACAATGAGCAGTTCTTC. Translated, it gives CASSPRREEGYNEQFF.

The chain links TRBV28 to TRBJ1-2; D possibly corresponds to TRBD1 (6 bases). Germline CDR1 MDHEN, CDR2 SYDVKM. V lost 5 bases and J lost 8, with 18 bases in between. The CDR3 is made up of 14 amino acids. CDR3 amino acids: CASSPGQGIWGYTF. The CDR3 DNA follows: TGTGCCAGCAGTCCGGGACAAGGTATTTGGGGCTACACCTTC.

The V and J genes are TRBV29-1 and TRBJ2-3; 7 bases are a match to TRBD1. CDR3 length equals 14 residues. Per the germline V gene, CDR1 is SQVTM and CDR2 is ANQGSEA. The trim removed 7 bases at V and 1 base at J, leaving 8 bases unmatched. The CDR3 loop is CSAGDRARTDTQYF. The CDR3, as DNA: TGCAGCGCCGGAGACAGGGCCCGCACAGATACGCAGTATTTT.

V gene TRBV6-1 combines with J gene TRBJ1-3; 7 bases match TRBD1. The trim removed 3 bases at V and 0 bases at J, leaving 8 bases unmatched. Germline CDR1 MNHNS, CDR2 SASEGT. This CDR3 spans 17 amino acids. Here the CDR3 DNA reads TGTGCCAGCAGTGAGTTTGGGGACAGTGACTCTGGAAACACCATATATTTT. It yields the protein CASSEFGDSDSGNTIYF.

In this sample, this clone turned up once. This sequence joins TRBV27 and TRBJ2-7, with 7 bases that match TRBD1. Germline V gives CDR1 MNHEY, CDR2 SMNVEV (reference sequence). The trim removed 3 bases at V and 3 bases at J, leaving 8 bases unmatched. The CDR3 sequence is 15 residues long. The CDR3 nucleotides read TGTGCCAGCAGTTTTAACAGGGGAAGAATCTACGAGCAGTACTTC. It specifies CASSFNRGRIYEQYF.

The CDR3 DNA reads as TGTGCCAGCAGTGAATGGAGCGGGAGTAGCTACAATGAGCAGTTCTTC. Translation gives CASSEWSGSSYNEQFF. The chain links TRBV6-1 to TRBJ2-1; TRBD2 agrees at 8 bases. Germline CDR1 is MNHNS and CDR2 is SASEGT. The CDR3 sequence is 16 residues long. Trimming cost V 2 bases and J 3 bases; bases outside gene matches: 6.

The chain uses TRBV9 and TRBJ2-7, with TRBD1 as a possible D gene (6 bases). In germline, CDR1 is SGDLS, CDR2 YYNGEE. The CDR3 contains 14 residues. Deletions cut 4 bases from V and 4 bases from J, with 15 bases between. The CDR3: CASSSEGRGYEQYF. The DNA of the CDR3 is TGTGCCAGCAGCTCAGAGGGCAGGGGATACGAGCAGTACTTC.

The chain has TRBV5-1 and TRBJ2-3, with 9 positions matching TRBD1. V lost 2 bases and J lost 3; bases outside the gene matches: 1. Germline CDR1 SGHRS, CDR2 YFSETQ. This CDR3 contains 14 residues. CDR3 region: CASSFGQGTDTQYF. The CDR3 DNA follows: TGCGCCAGCAGCTTCGGACAGGGGACAGATACGCAGTATTTT.

This chain connects TRBV6-5 to TRBJ1-2; 8 nucleotides agree with TRBD1. CDR3 length equals 13 residues. In germline, CDR1 is MNHEY, CDR2 SVGAGI. Trimming at V came to 2 bases and at J to 4 bases, leaving 0 bases not matched to a gene. CDR3 DNA: TGTGCCAGCAGTTACGACAGGGGCTATGGCTACACCTTC. Protein: CASSYDRGYGYTF.

The genes are TRBV7-2 and TRBJ2-5; 10 bases map to TRBD1. This CDR3 region has 15 residues. The V gene end was trimmed by 9 bases and the J gene end by 0 bases; junction bases not matched to a gene: 7. The germline V gene has CDR1 SGHTA and CDR2 FQGNSA. The CDR3 loop reads CASTRGQGYQETQYF. For the CDR3, the DNA is TGTGCCAGTACCAGGGGACAGGGGTACCAAGAGACCCAGTACTTC.

The chain employs TRBV4-3 and TRBJ2-7; 9 nucleotides line up with TRBD1. Germline V lookup: CDR1 LGHNA, CDR2 YSLEER. This CDR3 region has 17 residues. The junction had 11 bases not matched to a gene; V was cut back by 0 bases and J by 5 bases. CDR3 in DNA: TGCGCCAGCAGCCAAGAGCCTAAGGGACAGGGAGGTAACGAGCAGTACTTC. The encoded protein is CASSQEPKGQGGNEQYF.

The chain couples TRBV2 to TRBJ2-3, with 9 bases lining up with TRBD2. The V gene end was trimmed by 6 bases and the J gene end by 2 bases; junction bases not matched to a gene: 12. CDR1 and CDR2 (germline): SNHLY, FYNNEI. The CDR3 runs 17 residues. CDR3 amino acids: CASSLTSGRTYTDTQYF. The CDR3 DNA follows: TGTGCCAGCAGCCTTACTAGCGGGCGCACGTACACAGATACGCAGTATTTT.

V is TRBV13 and J is TRBJ1-1; 10 bases are shared with TRBD1. Germline-derived CDR1 and CDR2 are PRHDT and FYEKMQ (reference sequence). CDR3 length equals 13 residues. J lost 8 bases, V lost 5 bases, and 5 bases had no gene match. The CDR3 loop reads CASSVRDRGEAFF. The CDR3, as DNA: TGTGCCAGCAGCGTCCGGGACAGGGGAGAAGCTTTCTTT.

The genes are TRBV10-1 and TRBJ1-5, with 7 bases identical to TRBD1. The trim removed 10 bases at V and 6 bases at J, leaving 6 bases unmatched. Germline assignment: CDR1 WNHNN and CDR2 SYGVQD (reference sequence). The CDR3 covers 12 residues. The CDR3 coding sequence is TGCGCCAATACAACAGGGGCTCAGCCCCAGCATTTT. Its protein is CANTTGAQPQHF.

The V call is TRBV28, the J call TRBJ1-2; D may be TRBD1 (6 bases). Germline V gives CDR1 MDHEN, CDR2 SYDVKM. The CDR3 has 13 amino acids. Between the trimmed V and J ends, which lost 4 bases and 4 bases, there was a span of 10 bases. CDR3 sequence (DNA): TGTGCCAGCAGTTCAGGGGTAGGCTATGGCTACACCTTC. This gives the protein CASSSGVGYGYTF.